This T cell receptor (beta chain) was captured by sequencing in a study of tumor-infiltrating lymphocytes in primary liver carcinoma. Study-wide background: Staging placed the tumors at T1-T3 N0M0, and they measured about 4.2 to 10 cm across.

Total RNA amounting to 450 to 550 ng was the source from which TCR beta cDNA was made with a constant-region primer. ARM-PCR, slightly modified, supplied the TCR beta libraries through three nested multiplex PCR rounds. With TRBV1-TRBV30 forward primers and a C-beta reverse primer, the first two PCR rounds were run for roughly 10 cycles each. TCRdb redid the calling of the multiplex PCR reads with MiXCR, one entry per CDR3 protein. The sample carries about 310,000 distinct CDR3 sequences, approximately 58% recorded once. Blood RNA originated from unsorted whole blood, with germline DNA additionally extracted. This CDR3 contains 16 residues. CDR1 and CDR2 (germline): LGHNT, FRNRAP. Notes on the study in general: Tumor-adjacent and tumor-blood pairs shared a smaller degree of overlap than tumor region pairs.

Comment on this clonotype: Its antigen is not known. Relative to the germline gene, one junction end is altered; a read error may explain this.

This receptor was identified in a woman in her 30s with primary liver carcinoma and hepatitis B virus infection. The sample was peripheral blood. The chain couples TRBV12-5 to TRBJ2-3, with D uncertain. The CDR3, as DNA: TGTGCTGGTGGTTTGTCCCCGGACGGCGGCACAGATACGCAGTATTTT. Translated: CAGGLSPDGGTDTQYF.